What follows are 18 T cell receptor beta chains derived from one specimen sequenced in a study of control samples from healthy donors and cancer patients. Assay used: immunoSEQ multiplex PCR; TCRdb lists only in-frame clones, some missing. This sample contains under 200,000 clones. Sequencing input: blood. The receptor source for this set is a woman in her twenties or thirties in good health.

V usage is TRBV5-4 and J usage is TRBJ2-7, with unresolved D. CDR1 is SGHNT and CDR2 is YYREEE in the germline V gene (reference sequence). The CDR3 contains 15 residues. Trimming took 0 bases from V and 0 from J, leaving 10 bases between them. CDR3 sequence (DNA): TGTGCCAGCAGCTTGGGTGGGGTTAGCTCCTACGAGCAGTACTTC. Translated, it gives CASSLGGVSSYEQYF.

The chain recombines TRBV10-1 with TRBJ2-6; D is perhaps TRBD2 (5 bases). V shed 6 bases and J shed 0 bases, with 6 bases lying between them. The CDR3 totals 14 residues. CDR1 and CDR2 from the germline V gene are WNHNN and SYGVQD (reference sequence). DNA for the CDR3: TGCGCCAGCAGCGACTACTCTGGGGCCAACGTCCTGACTTTC. It is translated as CASSDYSGANVLTF.

The V gene is TRBV28, the J gene TRBJ1-1; no clear D gene. This CDR3 contains 12 residues. The V end was cut by 2 bases, the J end by 7 bases, with 8 bases between. CDR1 MDHEN and CDR2 SYDVKM come from the germline V gene. The CDR3 spells CASSLERGEAFF. CDR3 nucleotides: TGTGCCAGCAGTTTAGAGCGTGGTGAAGCTTTCTTT.

The V and J genes are TRBV24-1 and TRBJ2-1, with D perhaps TRBD2 (6 bases). This CDR3 spans 15 amino acids. Per germline, CDR1 KGHDR and CDR2 SFDVKD. Trimming shortened V by 4 bases and J by 5 bases, and 14 bases separated the two germline ends. Here the CDR3 DNA reads TGTGCCACCAGTGAATTCGGAGGGCAGAACAATGAGCAGTTCTTC. It yields the protein CATSEFGGQNNEQFF.

The chain employs TRBV29-1 and TRBJ2-2; TRBD1 matches 8 bases. Germline trimming cut 7 bases from V and 4 bases from J; bases unmatched to any gene: 5. Germline CDR1 and CDR2: SQVTM and ANQGSEA. This CDR3 contains 13 residues. The CDR3 DNA reads TGCAGCGCCTTAACAGGGGGCACCGGGGAGCTGTTTTTT. It codes for CSALTGGTGELFF.

The chain has TRBV6-1 and TRBJ2-7, with 8 positions matching TRBD2. The CDR3 extends over 15 amino acids. Germline loops: CDR1 MNHNS, CDR2 SASEGT. The J segment lost 2 bases and the V segment lost 0 bases, leaving 3 bases of the junction unmatched. CDR3 sequence (DNA): TGTGCCAGCAGTGAAGCAGCGGGGGCCACCTACGAGCAGTACTTC. Translated: CASSEAAGATYEQYF.

The chain employs TRBV6-2 or TRBV6-3 and TRBJ2-2; D is unclear. This CDR3 has 15 residues. Trimming shortened V by 4 bases and J by 2 bases, and 11 bases separated the two germline ends. The germline CDR1 and CDR2 sequences are MNHEY and SVGEGT. CDR3 sequence (DNA): TGTGCCAGCAGTTCCTGGCGGCTAAACACCGGGGAGCTGTTTTTT. Translation: CASSSWRLNTGELFF.

V usage is TRBV5-1 and J usage is TRBJ2-7, with 8 bases aligning to TRBD2. Germline-derived CDR1 and CDR2 are SGHRS and YFSETQ. The CDR3 totals 14 residues. V dropped 2 bases and J dropped 5; count of bases not matched to a gene: 6. CDR3 loop: CASSFSGVMHEQYF. The CDR3, as DNA: TGCGCCAGCAGCTTTAGCGGGGTGATGCACGAGCAGTACTTC.

CDR3 residues: CASSLSGNTIYF. The CDR3 coding sequence is TGTGCCAGCAGCTTATCTGGAAACACCATATATTTT. The chain uses TRBV7-9 and TRBJ1-3; no clear D. V lost 2 bases and J 1 base, leaving 0 bases between the germline ends. CDR1 SEHNR and CDR2 FQNEAQ come from the germline V gene (reference sequence). There are 12 residues in the CDR3. The complete variable domain, with remaining parts taken from reference TRBV7-9 and TRBJ1-3, reads DTGVSQNPRHKITKRGQNVTFRCDPISEHNRLYWYRQTLGQGPEFLTYFQNEAQLEKSRLLSDRFSAERPKGSFSTLEIQRTEQGDSAMYLCASSLSGNTIYFGEGSWLTVV.

J is TRBJ1-5 and V is TRBV2, with D maybe TRBD1 (6 bases). The CDR3 has 15 residues. V was clipped by 3 bases and J by 2 bases, with 11 bases between them. Germline V CDR1 and CDR2: SNHLY, FYNNEI. The CDR3 region is CASSDESGGNQPQHF. CDR3 bases: TGTGCCAGCAGTGATGAGTCAGGGGGCAATCAGCCCCAGCATTTT.

The V and J genes are TRBV28 and TRBJ2-5, with D perhaps TRBD1 (6 bases). Germline V gene data show CDR1 as MDHEN and CDR2 as SYDVKM. The CDR3 length is 16 residues. V was clipped by 4 bases and J by 6 bases, with 21 bases between them. The CDR3 bases are TGTGCCAGCAGTTCAGGGGAAGGGGGTAGGCAAAAGACCCAGTACTTC. It translates to CASSSGEGGRQKTQYF.

The chain carries TRBV4-1 and TRBJ2-3; 9 bases are a match to TRBD2. The CDR3 has 17 residues. V gave up 3 bases and J gave up 4 bases; unmatched junction bases: 11. Germline assignment: CDR1 MGHRA and CDR2 YSYEKL. The CDR3 sequence: CASSHPGGGARADTQYF. The CDR3 DNA reads TGCGCCAGCAGCCATCCCGGCGGGGGGGCGAGGGCAGATACGCAGTATTTT.

The chain links TRBV6-5 to TRBJ1-1; a possible D gene is TRBD1 (6 bases). Germline CDR1 reads MNHEY; CDR2 reads SVGAGI. The CDR3 contains 13 residues. Trimming left V 6 bases short and J 5 bases short, with 13 bases between. The CDR3 bases are TGTGCCAGCAGCCGCTCCAGGGGTACTGAAGCTTTCTTT. Its translation: CASSRSRGTEAFF.

The CDR3 reads CASSFVAGSQGGYTF. The DNA of the CDR3 is TGTGCCAGCAGTTTTGTGGCAGGGAGCCAGGGTGGCTACACCTTC. The chain is built from TRBV28 and TRBJ1-2; D might be TRBD1 (5 bases). Trimming removed 3 bases from V and 7 bases from J, with 18 bases in between. The CDR3 has 15 amino acids. Germline-derived CDR1 and CDR2 are MDHEN and SYDVKM.

The chain combines TRBV28 with TRBJ1-5, with D perhaps TRBD1 (6 bases). The ends were cut back, 3 bases at V and 2 bases at J, with 8 bases in the middle. The CDR3 runs 14 residues. Germline assignment: CDR1 MDHEN and CDR2 SYDVKM. The CDR3 spells CASSLAGGNQPQHF. The CDR3 DNA is TGTGCCAGCAGTTTGGCAGGGGGCAATCAGCCCCAGCATTTT.

The chain couples TRBV30 to TRBJ1-2; a weak D match, TRBD1 (6 bases). Germline-derived CDR1 and CDR2 are GTSNPN and SVGIG (reference sequence). The V gene lost 5 bases and the J gene lost 7 bases, with 14 bases spanning the gap. This CDR3 contains 12 residues. CDR3 nucleotide sequence: TGTGCCTGGTCTCCGGGGGCGGGTGGCTACACCTTC. This codes for CAWSPGAGGYTF. Complete variable domain (other parts from reference TRBV30 and TRBJ1-2): SQTIHQWPATLVQPVGSPLSLECTVEGTSNPNLYWYRQAAGRGLQLLFYSVGIGQISSEVPQNLSASRPQDRQFILSSKKLLLSDSGFYLCAWSPGAGGYTFGSGTRLTVV.

This chain connects TRBV24-1 to TRBJ1-5; D uncertain. The length of the CDR3 is 13 residues. CDR1 is KGHDR and CDR2 is SFDVKD in the germline V gene. V lost 2 bases to trimming and J lost 4 bases, with 5 bases between them. CDR3 DNA: TGTGCCACCAGTGATTCGGGGAATCAGCCCCAGCATTTT. Amino acid sequence: CATSDSGNQPQHF.

The DNA for the CDR3 is TGCGCCAGCAGACATACAAGGACCAGGGATGGCTACACCTTC. Amino acid sequence: CASRHTRTRDGYTF. The V and J genes are TRBV4-1 and TRBJ1-2; tentative D call: TRBD1 (5 bases). V shed 6 bases and J shed 6 bases, with 17 bases lying between them. This CDR3 is built from 14 residues. Germline assignment: CDR1 MGHRA and CDR2 YSYEKL.